Listed below are T cell receptor beta chains from one sample, sequenced in a study of monozygotic twins with cystic fibrosis. Sequencing was performed with immunoSEQ multiplex PCR; in TCRdb, only in-frame clones are kept and a portion is missing. The data hold around 36,000 clones, with around 66% observed a single time. The source material was blood. The receptors shown here come from a girl aged 5-17 years with cystic fibrosis. Both conserved end residues are part of each CDR3. A D gene is named only where the DNA matches it firmly. Only part of the rows carry a size: once, few, many, or a class if the clone is expanded.

NA	TRBJ2-5	13	TRBV5-1	NA	TGCGCCAGCAGCCCCAGGACTCAAGAGACCCAGTACTTC	CASSPRTQETQYF
NA	TRBJ2-3	16	TRBV7-2	TRBD2	TGTGCCAGCAGCTTATCTAGCGGGAGGAGCACAGATACGCAGTATTTT	CASSLSSGRSTDTQYF
NA	TRBJ1-3	17	TRBV9	NA	TGTGCCAGCAGCCCCCACTTCGGACGGAGAACTGGAAACACCATATATTTT	CASSPHFGRRTGNTIYF
few	TRBJ1-5	17	TRBV19	TRBD1	TGTGCCAGTAGTATAGTTCCTGGAGGGACAGTTTATCAGCCCCAGCATTTT	CASSIVPGGTVYQPQHF
NA	TRBJ1-5	16	TRBV7-2	TRBD1	TGTGCCAGCAGCTTAGCGGGACAGGGGACGGTTAAGCCCCAGCATTTT	CASSLAGQGTVKPQHF
once	TRBJ2-7	13	TRBV30	NA	TGTGCCTGGAGTGAGTTGGGGTCGGCGGACCAGTACTTC	CAWSELGSADQYF
few	TRBJ1-4	17	TRBV5-5	NA	TGTGCCAGCAGCCCTAACCTCGACAGGCTACGGTCCGCCAAACTGTTTTTT	CASSPNLDRLRSAKLFF
NA	TRBJ1-1	14	TRBV28	NA	TGTGCCAGCAGTTTATCGGGCGGGAACACTGAAGCTTTCTTT	CASSLSGGNTEAFF
NA	TRBJ2-7	15	TRBV5-5	TRBD2	TGTGCCAGCAGCTCCCGACTAGCGGTTCCCTACGAGCAGTACTTC	CASSSRLAVPYEQYF
NA	TRBJ2-2	14	TRBV29-1	NA	TGCAGCGTTGGGAACTTACGTGACACCGGGGAGCTGTTTTTT	CSVGNLRDTGELFF